The rows below give T cell receptor beta chains drawn from one sample of a study of blood T cell repertoires in COVID-19. Produced via immunoSEQ multiplex PCR; TCRdb's table is partial and in-frame only. The profile shows under 250,000 clones, 65% to 90% of them singletons. The sequencing input was peripheral blood. These receptors were obtained from a woman aged 65 to 85 with COVID-19, enrolled during active disease. The CDR3 runs from the conserved cysteine through the conserved F or W. Fields, in order: D gene, V gene, clone size, CDR3 protein. The D gene is left open where the match is weak. Size is stated for part of the rows, as once, few or many counts, or as a class when the clone is expanded.

d_call: NA; v_call: TRBV27; clone_size: NA; cdr3_aa: CASSQSRDQPQHF
d_call: TRBD2; v_call: TRBV11-2; clone_size: once; cdr3_aa: CASSRTSGNTGELFF
d_call: NA; v_call: TRBV7-7; clone_size: NA; cdr3_aa: CASSRTGNNEQFF
d_call: NA; v_call: TRBV25-1; clone_size: NA; cdr3_aa: CASSSPAGPGEETQYF
d_call: NA; v_call: TRBV3-1/TRBV3-2; clone_size: NA; cdr3_aa: CASSQVGRGSNYGYTF
d_call: TRBD1; v_call: TRBV19; clone_size: NA; cdr3_aa: CASVDRADGYTF
d_call: TRBD1; v_call: TRBV2; clone_size: few; cdr3_aa: CASRKDRGNQPQHF
d_call: TRBD1; v_call: TRBV24-1; clone_size: NA; cdr3_aa: CATSEPTGGDYGYTF
d_call: NA; v_call: TRBV5-1; clone_size: NA; cdr3_aa: CASAGRGNMNTEAFF
d_call: TRBD1; v_call: TRBV4-3; clone_size: NA; cdr3_aa: CASSQTQQGAGNTIYF
d_call: NA; v_call: TRBV12-2; clone_size: NA; cdr3_aa: CASRKCYSNQPQHF
d_call: NA; v_call: TRBV27; clone_size: NA; cdr3_aa: CASSLEGAYNSPLHF
d_call: NA; v_call: TRBV18; clone_size: NA; cdr3_aa: CASSSSRDTEAFF
d_call: NA; v_call: TRBV7-3; clone_size: NA; cdr3_aa: CASSPHNTLTDTQYF
d_call: TRBD2; v_call: TRBV5-1; clone_size: NA; cdr3_aa: CASSPTSGPSTDTQYF
d_call: NA; v_call: TRBV19; clone_size: NA; cdr3_aa: CASSVDTGQRSYEQYF
d_call: TRBD1; v_call: TRBV7-6; clone_size: NA; cdr3_aa: CASSLSLPGQSTDTQYF
d_call: NA; v_call: TRBV16; clone_size: NA; cdr3_aa: CASSQFGTDTQYF
d_call: TRBD2; v_call: TRBV7-3; clone_size: NA; cdr3_aa: CASGTSGDTQYF
d_call: NA; v_call: TRBV5-1; clone_size: NA; cdr3_aa: CASSLDWGGTEAFF
d_call: NA; v_call: TRBV2; clone_size: NA; cdr3_aa: CASISSPRRGNTEAFF
d_call: NA; v_call: TRBV24-1; clone_size: NA; cdr3_aa: CATSLGGGGADTQYF
d_call: NA; v_call: TRBV2; clone_size: NA; cdr3_aa: CASSGTENTGELFF
d_call: NA; v_call: TRBV19; clone_size: NA; cdr3_aa: CASSITGKNTEAFF
d_call: NA; v_call: TRBV7-2; clone_size: NA; cdr3_aa: CASSLEPYNSPLHF
d_call: NA; v_call: TRBV6-6; clone_size: few; cdr3_aa: CASSLRGENSPLHF
d_call: NA; v_call: TRBV7-2; clone_size: NA; cdr3_aa: CASSYVKGGSTEAFF
d_call: NA; v_call: TRBV7-3; clone_size: NA; cdr3_aa: CASSLGLSADTQYF
d_call: NA; v_call: TRBV9; clone_size: NA; cdr3_aa: CASSAHPGGDYGYTF
d_call: NA; v_call: TRBV28; clone_size: few; cdr3_aa: CASSSLGGKLFF
d_call: TRBD1; v_call: TRBV7-2; clone_size: NA; cdr3_aa: CASSLATGGVDIQYF
d_call: TRBD1; v_call: TRBV7-2; clone_size: NA; cdr3_aa: CASSRDRNTEAFF
d_call: TRBD2; v_call: TRBV7-3; clone_size: once; cdr3_aa: CASSPTGGLAGPYNEQFF
d_call: TRBD2; v_call: TRBV4-3; clone_size: NA; cdr3_aa: CASSQDPPGLAGGTSTDTQYF
d_call: NA; v_call: TRBV27; clone_size: NA; cdr3_aa: CASSLSQGRGYGYTF
d_call: NA; v_call: TRBV18; clone_size: NA; cdr3_aa: CASSPAGSNQPQHF
d_call: TRBD2; v_call: TRBV27; clone_size: NA; cdr3_aa: CASSPVSGIGDEQFF
d_call: TRBD2; v_call: TRBV30; clone_size: NA; cdr3_aa: CAWSWGRVRETQYF
d_call: NA; v_call: TRBV21-1; clone_size: few; cdr3_aa: CASSKIDRAYEQYF
d_call: TRBD1; v_call: TRBV6-6; clone_size: NA; cdr3_aa: CASRRQGIDGYTF
d_call: TRBD1; v_call: TRBV5-4; clone_size: NA; cdr3_aa: CASSFDRDLHVGGYTF
d_call: NA; v_call: TRBV29-1; clone_size: NA; cdr3_aa: CSARTAWANTEAFF
d_call: NA; v_call: TRBV6-5; clone_size: once; cdr3_aa: CASRETGSGNTIYF
d_call: TRBD1; v_call: TRBV10-3; clone_size: NA; cdr3_aa: CAISESAGGRGNTEAFF
d_call: NA; v_call: TRBV11-1; clone_size: NA; cdr3_aa: CASSLDRTGELFF
d_call: NA; v_call: TRBV9; clone_size: NA; cdr3_aa: CASSAHAGFGDEQFF
d_call: NA; v_call: TRBV4-3; clone_size: NA; cdr3_aa: CASSQEPGTPGQPQHF
d_call: NA; v_call: TRBV6-2/TRBV6-3; clone_size: NA; cdr3_aa: CASSHRPQGMGGYTF
d_call: TRBD1; v_call: TRBV11-3; clone_size: NA; cdr3_aa: CASSTGDSYEQYF
d_call: NA; v_call: TRBV6-5; clone_size: NA; cdr3_aa: CASTPGTGELFF
d_call: NA; v_call: TRBV7-2; clone_size: NA; cdr3_aa: CASSSGMSEAFF
d_call: NA; v_call: TRBV30; clone_size: NA; cdr3_aa: CAWSPGVNTEAFF
d_call: NA; v_call: TRBV7-2; clone_size: few; cdr3_aa: CASSLVTVGEQYF
d_call: NA; v_call: TRBV7-2; clone_size: NA; cdr3_aa: CASSPMGANEKLFF
d_call: NA; v_call: TRBV11-3; clone_size: NA; cdr3_aa: CASSSVGGQPQHF
d_call: NA; v_call: TRBV5-6; clone_size: NA; cdr3_aa: CASSLGQLSNQPQHF
d_call: NA; v_call: TRBV29-1; clone_size: NA; cdr3_aa: CSVVDSHFSGYTF
d_call: NA; v_call: TRBV9; clone_size: NA; cdr3_aa: CASSVKERLNTGELFF